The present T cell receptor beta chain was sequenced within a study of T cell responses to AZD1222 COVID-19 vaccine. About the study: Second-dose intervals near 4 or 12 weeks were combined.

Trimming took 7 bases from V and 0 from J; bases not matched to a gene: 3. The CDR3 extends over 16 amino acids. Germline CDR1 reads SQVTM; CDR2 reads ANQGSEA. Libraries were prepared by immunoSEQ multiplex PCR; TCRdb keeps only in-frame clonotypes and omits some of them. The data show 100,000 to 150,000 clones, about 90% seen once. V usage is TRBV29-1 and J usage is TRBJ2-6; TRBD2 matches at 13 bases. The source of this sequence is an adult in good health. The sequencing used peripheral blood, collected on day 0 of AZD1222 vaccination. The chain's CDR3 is CSAWTSGSSGANVLTF. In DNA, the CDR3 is TGCAGCGCCTGGACTAGCGGGAGCTCTGGGGCCAACGTCCTGACTTTC.